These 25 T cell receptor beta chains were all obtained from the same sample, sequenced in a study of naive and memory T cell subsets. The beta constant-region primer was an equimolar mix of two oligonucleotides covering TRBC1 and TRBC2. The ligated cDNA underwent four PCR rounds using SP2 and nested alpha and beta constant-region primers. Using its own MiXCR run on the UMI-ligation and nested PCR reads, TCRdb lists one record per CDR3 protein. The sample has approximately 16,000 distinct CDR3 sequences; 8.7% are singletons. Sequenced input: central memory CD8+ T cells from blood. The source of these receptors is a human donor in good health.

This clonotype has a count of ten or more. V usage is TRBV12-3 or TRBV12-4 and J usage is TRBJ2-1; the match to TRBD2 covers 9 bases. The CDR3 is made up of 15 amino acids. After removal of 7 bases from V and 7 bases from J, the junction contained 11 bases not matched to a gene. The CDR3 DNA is TGTGCCAGCAACCCTACTAGCGGGTTTTTGAATGAGCAGTTCTTC. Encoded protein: CASNPTSGFLNEQFF.

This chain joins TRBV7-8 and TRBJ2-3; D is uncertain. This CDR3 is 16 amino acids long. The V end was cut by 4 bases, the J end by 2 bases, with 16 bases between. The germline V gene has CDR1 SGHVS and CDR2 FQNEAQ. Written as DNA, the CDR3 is TGTGCCAGCAGCTCGACGTCGGGCCTCCTCACAGATACGCAGTATTTT. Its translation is CASSSTSGLLTDTQYF.

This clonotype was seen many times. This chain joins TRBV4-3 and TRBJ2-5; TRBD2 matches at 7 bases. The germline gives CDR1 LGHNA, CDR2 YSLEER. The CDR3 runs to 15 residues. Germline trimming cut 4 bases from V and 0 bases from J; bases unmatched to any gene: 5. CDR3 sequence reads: CASSRAGRDQETQYF. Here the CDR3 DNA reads TGCGCCAGCAGCCGAGCGGGACGCGACCAAGAGACCCAGTACTTC.

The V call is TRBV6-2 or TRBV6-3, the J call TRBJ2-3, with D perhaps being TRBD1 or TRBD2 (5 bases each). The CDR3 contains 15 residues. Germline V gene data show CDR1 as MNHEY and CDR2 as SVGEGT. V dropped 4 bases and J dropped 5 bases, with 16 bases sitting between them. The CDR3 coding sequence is TGTGCCAGCAGTTTAACCGGGACCCTCGGAGATACGCAGTATTTT. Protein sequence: CASSLTGTLGDTQYF.

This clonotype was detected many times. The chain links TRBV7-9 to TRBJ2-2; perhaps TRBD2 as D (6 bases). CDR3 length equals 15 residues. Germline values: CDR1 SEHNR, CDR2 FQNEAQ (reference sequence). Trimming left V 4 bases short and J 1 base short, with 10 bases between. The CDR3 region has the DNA TGTGCCAGCAGCTCCAGGGACTGGAACACCGGGGAGCTGTTTTTT. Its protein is CASSSRDWNTGELFF.

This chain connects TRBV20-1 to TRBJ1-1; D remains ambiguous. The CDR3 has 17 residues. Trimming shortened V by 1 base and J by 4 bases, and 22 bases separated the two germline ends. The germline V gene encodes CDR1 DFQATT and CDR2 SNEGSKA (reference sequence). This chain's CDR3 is CSARGLWASGPSTEAFF. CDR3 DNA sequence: TGCAGTGCTAGAGGGTTGTGGGCTAGCGGTCCGTCCACTGAAGCTTTCTTT.

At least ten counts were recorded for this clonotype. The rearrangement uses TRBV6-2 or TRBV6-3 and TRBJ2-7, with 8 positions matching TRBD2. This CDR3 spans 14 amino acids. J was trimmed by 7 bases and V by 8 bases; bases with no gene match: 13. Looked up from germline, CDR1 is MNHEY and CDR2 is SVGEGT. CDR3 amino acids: CASGAGAETGEQYF. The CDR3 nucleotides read TGTGCCAGCGGAGCGGGGGCGGAGACTGGGGAGCAGTACTTC.

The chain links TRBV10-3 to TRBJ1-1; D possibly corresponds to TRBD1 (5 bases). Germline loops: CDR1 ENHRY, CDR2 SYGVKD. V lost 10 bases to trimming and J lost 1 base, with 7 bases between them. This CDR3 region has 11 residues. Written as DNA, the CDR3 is TGTGCCAGCGGGGCGAACACTGAAGCTTTCTTT. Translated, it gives CASGANTEAFF.

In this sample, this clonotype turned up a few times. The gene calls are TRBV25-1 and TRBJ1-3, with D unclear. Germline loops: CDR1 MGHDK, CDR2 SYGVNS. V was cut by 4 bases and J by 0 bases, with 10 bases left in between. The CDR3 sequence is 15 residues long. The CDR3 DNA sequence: TGTGCCAGCAGTGCGACGGGGAACTCTGGAAACACCATATATTTT. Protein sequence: CASSATGNSGNTIYF.

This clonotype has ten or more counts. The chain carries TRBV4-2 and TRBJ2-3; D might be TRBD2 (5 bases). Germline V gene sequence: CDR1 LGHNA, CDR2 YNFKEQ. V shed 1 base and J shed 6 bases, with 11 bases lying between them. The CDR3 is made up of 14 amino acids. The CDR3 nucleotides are TGTGCCAGCAGCCAAGGACTACTCCCGGATACGCAGTATTTT. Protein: CASSQGLLPDTQYF.

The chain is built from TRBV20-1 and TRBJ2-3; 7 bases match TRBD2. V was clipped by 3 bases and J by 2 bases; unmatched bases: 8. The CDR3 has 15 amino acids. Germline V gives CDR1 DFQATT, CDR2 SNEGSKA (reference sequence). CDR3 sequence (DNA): TGCAGTGCTAGGATAAGGGAGGGCTCCACAGATACGCAGTATTTT. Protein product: CSARIREGSTDTQYF.

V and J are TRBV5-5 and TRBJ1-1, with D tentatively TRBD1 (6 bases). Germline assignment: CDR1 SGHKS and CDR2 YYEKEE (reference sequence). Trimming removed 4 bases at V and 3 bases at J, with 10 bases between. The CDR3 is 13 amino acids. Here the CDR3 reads CASSPEGDTEAFF. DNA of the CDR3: TGTGCCAGCAGCCCGGAGGGGGACACTGAAGCTTTCTTT.

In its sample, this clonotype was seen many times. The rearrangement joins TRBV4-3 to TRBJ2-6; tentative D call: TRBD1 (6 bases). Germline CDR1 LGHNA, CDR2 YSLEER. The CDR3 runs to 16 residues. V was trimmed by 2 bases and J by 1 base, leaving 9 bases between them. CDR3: CASSQMTGSGANVLTF. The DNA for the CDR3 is TGCGCCAGCAGCCAAATGACAGGATCTGGGGCCAACGTCCTGACTTTC.

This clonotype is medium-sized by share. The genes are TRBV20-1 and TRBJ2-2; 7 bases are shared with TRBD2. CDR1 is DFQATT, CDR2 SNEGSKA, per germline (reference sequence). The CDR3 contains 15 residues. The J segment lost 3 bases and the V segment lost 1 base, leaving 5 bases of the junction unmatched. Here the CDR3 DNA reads TGCAGTGCTAGAGCTATAGCGGGCGACACCGGGGAGCTGTTTTTT. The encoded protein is CSARAIAGDTGELFF.

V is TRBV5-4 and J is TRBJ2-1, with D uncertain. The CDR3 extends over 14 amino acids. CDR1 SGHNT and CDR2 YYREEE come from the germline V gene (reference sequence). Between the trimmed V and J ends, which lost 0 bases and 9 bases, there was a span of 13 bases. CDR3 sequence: CASSLDLSASEQFF. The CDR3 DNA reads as TGTGCCAGCAGCTTGGACCTCTCAGCTAGTGAGCAGTTCTTC.

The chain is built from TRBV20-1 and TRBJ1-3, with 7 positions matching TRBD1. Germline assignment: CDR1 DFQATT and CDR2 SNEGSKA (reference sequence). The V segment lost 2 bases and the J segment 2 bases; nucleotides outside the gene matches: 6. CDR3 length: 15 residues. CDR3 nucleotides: TGCAGTGCTAGACGCCGAGGGGGCCCTGGAAACACCATATATTTT. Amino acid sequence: CSARRRGGPGNTIYF.

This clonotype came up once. CDR3 in DNA: TGTGCCAGCAGCCGGACTGGGCTAGCGGGTTACAATGAGCAGTTCTTC. The encoded protein is CASSRTGLAGYNEQFF. The chain couples TRBV14 to TRBJ2-1; 8 positions agree with TRBD2. V dropped 4 bases and J dropped 4; count of bases not matched to a gene: 9. Per germline, CDR1 SGHDN and CDR2 FVKESK. The CDR3 sequence is 16 residues long.

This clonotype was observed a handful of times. The CDR3 reads CASSTWERGGSVVQFF. The CDR3, as DNA: TGTGCCAGCAGCACGTGGGAGAGAGGGGGTTCGGTGGTGCAGTTCTTC. The chain combines TRBV11-1 with TRBJ2-1; tentatively, D is TRBD1 (6 bases). The germline gives CDR1 SGHAT, CDR2 FQDESV (reference sequence). The V end was cut by 5 bases, the J end by 12 bases, with 26 bases between. The CDR3 spans 16 residues.

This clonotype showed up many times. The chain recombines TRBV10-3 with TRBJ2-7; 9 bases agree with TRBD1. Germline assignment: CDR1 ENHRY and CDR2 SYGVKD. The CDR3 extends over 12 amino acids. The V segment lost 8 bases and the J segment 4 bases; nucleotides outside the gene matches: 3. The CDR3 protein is CAISGTGYEQYF. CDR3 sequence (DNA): TGTGCCATCTCCGGGACAGGGTACGAGCAGTACTTC.

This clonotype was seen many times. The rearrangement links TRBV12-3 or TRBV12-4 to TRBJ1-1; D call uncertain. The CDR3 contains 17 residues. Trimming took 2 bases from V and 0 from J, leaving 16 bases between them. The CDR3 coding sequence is TGTGCCAGCAGTTTACGCCGGGGAGGGAGGATGAACACTGAAGCTTTCTTT. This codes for CASSLRRGGRMNTEAFF.

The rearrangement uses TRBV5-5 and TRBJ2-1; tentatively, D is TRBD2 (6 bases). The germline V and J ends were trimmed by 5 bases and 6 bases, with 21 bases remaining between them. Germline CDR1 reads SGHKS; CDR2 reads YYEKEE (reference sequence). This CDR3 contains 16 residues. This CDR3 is CASRLSVLAAINEQFF. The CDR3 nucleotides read TGTGCCAGCAGGCTCTCGGTGTTAGCGGCTATCAATGAGCAGTTCTTC.

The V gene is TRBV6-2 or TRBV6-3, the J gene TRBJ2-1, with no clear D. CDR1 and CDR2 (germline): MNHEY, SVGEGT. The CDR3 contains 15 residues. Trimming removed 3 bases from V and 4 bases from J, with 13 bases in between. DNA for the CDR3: TGTGCCAGCAGTTATGGGGTTGGGGATTACAATGAGCAGTTCTTC. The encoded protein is CASSYGVGDYNEQFF.

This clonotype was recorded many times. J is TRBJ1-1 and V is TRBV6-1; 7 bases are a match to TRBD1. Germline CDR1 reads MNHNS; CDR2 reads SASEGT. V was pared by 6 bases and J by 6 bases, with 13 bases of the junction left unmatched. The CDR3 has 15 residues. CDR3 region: CASSSSGGTFSEAFF. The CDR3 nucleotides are TGTGCCAGCAGCTCATCAGGGGGTACTTTCTCTGAAGCTTTCTTT.

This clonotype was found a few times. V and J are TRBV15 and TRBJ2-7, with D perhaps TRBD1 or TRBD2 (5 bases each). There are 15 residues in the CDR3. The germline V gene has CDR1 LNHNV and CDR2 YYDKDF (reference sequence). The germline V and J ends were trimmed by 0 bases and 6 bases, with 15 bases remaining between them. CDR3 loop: CATSRDEGPGGEQYF. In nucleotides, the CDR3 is TGTGCCACCAGCAGAGACGAGGGCCCTGGGGGCGAGCAGTACTTC.

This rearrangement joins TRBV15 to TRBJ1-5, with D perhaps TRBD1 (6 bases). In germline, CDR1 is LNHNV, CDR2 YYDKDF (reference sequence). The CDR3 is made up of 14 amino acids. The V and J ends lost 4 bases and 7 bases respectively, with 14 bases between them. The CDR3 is CATSKDSCLQPQHF. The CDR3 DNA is TGTGCCACCAGCAAGGACAGTTGTCTCCAGCCCCAGCATTTT.